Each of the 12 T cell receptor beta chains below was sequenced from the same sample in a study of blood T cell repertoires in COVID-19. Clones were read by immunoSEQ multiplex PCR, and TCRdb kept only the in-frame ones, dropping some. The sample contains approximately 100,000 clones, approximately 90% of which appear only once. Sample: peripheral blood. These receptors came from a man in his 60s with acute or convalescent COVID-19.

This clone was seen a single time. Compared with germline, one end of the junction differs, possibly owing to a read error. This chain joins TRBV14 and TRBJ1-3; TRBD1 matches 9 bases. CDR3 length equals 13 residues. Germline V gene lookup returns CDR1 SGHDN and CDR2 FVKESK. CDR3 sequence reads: CASSQAGTGKGFF. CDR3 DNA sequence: TGTGCCAGCAGCCAAGCCGGGACAGGGAAGGGATTTTTT.

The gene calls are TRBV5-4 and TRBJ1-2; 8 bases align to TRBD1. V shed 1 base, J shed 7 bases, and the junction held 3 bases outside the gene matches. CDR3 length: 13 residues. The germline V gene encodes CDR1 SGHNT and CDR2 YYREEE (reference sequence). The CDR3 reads CASSLQGARGYTF. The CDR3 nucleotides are TGTGCCAGCAGCTTGCAGGGGGCGCGTGGCTACACCTTC.

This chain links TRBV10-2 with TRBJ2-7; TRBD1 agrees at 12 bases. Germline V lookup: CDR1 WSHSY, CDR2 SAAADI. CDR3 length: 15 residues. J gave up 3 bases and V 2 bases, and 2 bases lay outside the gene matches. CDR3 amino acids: CASSEGTGGHYEQYF. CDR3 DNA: TGCGCCAGCAGTGAGGGGACAGGGGGCCACTACGAGCAGTACTTC.

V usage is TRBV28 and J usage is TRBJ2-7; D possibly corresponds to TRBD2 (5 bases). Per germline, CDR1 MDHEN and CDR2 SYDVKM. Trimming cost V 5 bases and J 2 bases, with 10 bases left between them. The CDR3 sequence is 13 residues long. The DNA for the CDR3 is TGTGCCAGCAGTGGATCCGGGACCTACGAGCAGTACTTC. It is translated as CASSGSGTYEQYF.

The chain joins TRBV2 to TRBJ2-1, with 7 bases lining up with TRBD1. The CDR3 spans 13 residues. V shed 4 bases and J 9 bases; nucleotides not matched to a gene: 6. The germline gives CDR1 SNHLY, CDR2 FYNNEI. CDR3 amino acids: CASSGSPGGEQFF. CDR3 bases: TGTGCCAGCAGTGGTTCTCCAGGGGGTGAGCAGTTCTTC.

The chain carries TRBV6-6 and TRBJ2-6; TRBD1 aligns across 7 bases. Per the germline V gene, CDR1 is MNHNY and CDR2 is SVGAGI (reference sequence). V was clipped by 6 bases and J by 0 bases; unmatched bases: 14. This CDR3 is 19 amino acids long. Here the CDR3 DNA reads TGTGCCAGCAGCTTTTACCTTGGACAGGCTGGCTCTGGGGCCAACGTCCTGACTTTC. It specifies CASSFYLGQAGSGANVLTF.

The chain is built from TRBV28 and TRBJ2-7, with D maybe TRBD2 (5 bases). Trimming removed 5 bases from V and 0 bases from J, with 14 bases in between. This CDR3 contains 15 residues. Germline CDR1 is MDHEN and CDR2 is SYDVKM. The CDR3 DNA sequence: TGTGCCAGCAGTCCCCCCCCGGCGGGCTCCTACGAGCAGTACTTC. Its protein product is CASSPPPAGSYEQYF.

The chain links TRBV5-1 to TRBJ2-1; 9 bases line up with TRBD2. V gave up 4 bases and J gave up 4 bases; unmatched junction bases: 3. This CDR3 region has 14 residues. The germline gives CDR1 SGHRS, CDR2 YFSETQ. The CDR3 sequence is CASSPSGRYNEQFF. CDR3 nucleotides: TGCGCCAGCAGCCCCAGCGGGAGGTACAATGAGCAGTTCTTC.

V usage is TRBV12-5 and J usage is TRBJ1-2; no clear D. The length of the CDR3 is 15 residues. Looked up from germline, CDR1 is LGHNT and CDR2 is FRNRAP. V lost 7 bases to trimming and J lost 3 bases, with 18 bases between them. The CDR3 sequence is CASDPRESLDYGYTF. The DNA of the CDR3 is TGTGCTAGTGACCCCCGAGAGTCCCTCGACTATGGCTACACCTTC.

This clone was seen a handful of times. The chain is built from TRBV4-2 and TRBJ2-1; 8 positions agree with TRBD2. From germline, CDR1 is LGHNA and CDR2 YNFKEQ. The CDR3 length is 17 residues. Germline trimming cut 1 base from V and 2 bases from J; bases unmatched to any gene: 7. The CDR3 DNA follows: TGTGCCAGCAGCCAAGGCTTAACGGGAGGGGCCTACAATGAGCAGTTCTTC. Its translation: CASSQGLTGGAYNEQFF.

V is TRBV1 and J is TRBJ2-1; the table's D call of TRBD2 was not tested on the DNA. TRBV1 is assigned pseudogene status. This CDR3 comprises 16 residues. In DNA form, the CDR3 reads TGCACCAGCAGCCAAGATTCGGCGGGATGGGACAATGAGCAGTTCTTC. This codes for CTSSQDSAGWDNEQFF.

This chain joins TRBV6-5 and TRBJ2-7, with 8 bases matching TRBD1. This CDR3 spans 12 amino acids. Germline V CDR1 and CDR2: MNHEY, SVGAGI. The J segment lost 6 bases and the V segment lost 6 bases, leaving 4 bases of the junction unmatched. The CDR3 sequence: CASSPDRGEQYV. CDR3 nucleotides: TGTGCCAGCAGCCCCGACAGGGGCGAGCAGTACGTC.